Below, 19 T cell receptor beta chains from the same sample are listed, as sequenced in a study of blood T cell repertoires in COVID-19. This table comes from immunoSEQ multiplex PCR, and its TCRdb copy is limited to in-frame clones, with some not included. The repertoire holds 200,000 to 250,000 clones, with 86% as singletons. Sequencing input: peripheral blood. These receptor sequences come from a man between 50 and 59 years old with acute or convalescent COVID-19.

The V call is TRBV19, the J call TRBJ2-1; 7 nucleotides line up with TRBD1. The junction had 2 bases not matched to a gene; V was cut back by 6 bases and J by 0 bases. This CDR3 is 14 amino acids long. CDR1 LNHDA and CDR2 SQIVND come from the germline V gene (reference sequence). The CDR3 protein is CASRTGSSYNEQFF. The CDR3 DNA reads TGTGCCAGTAGGACAGGGAGCTCCTACAATGAGCAGTTCTTC. The full variable domain, in which reference TRBV19 and TRBJ2-1 provide the parts outside the CDR3, is DGGITQSPKYLFRKEGQNVTLSCEQNLNHDAMYWYRQDPGQGLRLIYYSQIVNDFQKGDIAEGYSVSREKKESFPLTVTSAQKNPTAFYLCASRTGSSYNEQFFGPGTRLTVL.

V usage is TRBV6-5 and J usage is TRBJ2-7; TRBD1 aligns across 10 bases. The CDR3 extends over 13 amino acids. CDR1 is MNHEY, CDR2 SVGAGI, per germline. Trimming cost V 7 bases and J 3 bases; bases outside gene matches: 3. The CDR3 DNA reads TGTGCCAGCACTCGGGACAGGGGCTACGAGCAGTACTTC. It encodes CASTRDRGYEQYF.

The CDR3 loop is CASSLQLAGASTDTQYF. CDR3 nucleotides: TGCGCCAGCAGCTTGCAACTAGCGGGGGCCTCCACAGATACGCAGTATTTT. The chain couples TRBV5-1 to TRBJ2-3; 11 nucleotides line up with TRBD2. This CDR3 comprises 17 residues. Per the germline V gene, CDR1 is SGHRS and CDR2 is YFSETQ. With 1 base clipped from V and 2 bases from J, the junction kept 6 bases outside the gene matches.

The genes are TRBV5-1 and TRBJ1-1, with D maybe TRBD1 (6 bases). Germline V gives CDR1 SGHRS, CDR2 YFSETQ. The CDR3 loop spans 16 amino acids. V was trimmed by 4 bases and J by 1 base, leaving 17 bases between them. In DNA, the CDR3 is TGCGCCAGCAGCCCCGGACAGCCTGGAGCGAACACTGAAGCTTTCTTT. Translating gives CASSPGQPGANTEAFF.

The chain carries TRBV5-6 and TRBJ2-2; TRBD1 agrees at 8 bases. This CDR3 comprises 17 residues. Trimming took 1 base from V and 5 from J; bases not matched to a gene: 10. Germline V lookup: CDR1 SGHDT, CDR2 YYEEEE. In DNA, the CDR3 is TGTGCCAGCAGCTTGTGGGCAGGGGGCAGTAAAACCGGGGAGCTGTTTTTT. It codes for CASSLWAGGSKTGELFF.

The rearrangement links TRBV7-3 to TRBJ2-5, with 9 bases aligning to TRBD2. Per germline, CDR1 SGHTA and CDR2 FQGTGA. This CDR3 spans 15 amino acids. Losses at the gene ends were 0 bases for V and 1 base for J; bases not matched to a gene: 0. CDR3 bases: TGTGCCAGCAGCTTAACAGCGGGGGGCCAAGAGACCCAGTACTTC. Its protein is CASSLTAGGQETQYF.

This CDR3 reads CASSTQGLGPRPQHF. CDR3 sequence (DNA): TGTGCCAGCAGCACACAGGGCTTAGGTCCGAGGCCCCAGCATTTT. The chain carries TRBV6-2 or TRBV6-3 and TRBJ1-5; D perhaps matches TRBD1 (6 bases). The germline CDR1 and CDR2 sequences are MNHEY and SVGEGT. The CDR3 sequence is 15 residues long. V was trimmed by 6 bases and J by 9 bases, leaving 21 bases between them.

The chain recombines TRBV7-9 with TRBJ2-5; D is perhaps TRBD1 (6 bases). Deletions cut 6 bases from V and 2 bases from J, with 10 bases between. The CDR3 spans 13 residues. Germline loops: CDR1 SEHNR, CDR2 FQNEAQ (reference sequence). The CDR3, as DNA: TGTGCCAGCAGGTCAGGGGAGCAAGAGACCCAGTACTTC. Protein: CASRSGEQETQYF.

The gene calls are TRBV10-3 and TRBJ1-1; the match to TRBD1 covers 9 bases. Trimming cost V 3 bases and J 3 bases; bases outside gene matches: 5. The CDR3 totals 15 residues. Germline V lookup: CDR1 ENHRY, CDR2 SYGVKD. CDR3 nucleotide sequence: TGTGCCATCAGTGACACAGGGGGCGTTGACACTGAAGCTTTCTTT. Residues: CAISDTGGVDTEAFF.

This clone was seen only once. CDR3 loop: CAIQGNEQFF. Written as DNA, the CDR3 is TGTGCCATACAGGGCAATGAGCAGTTCTTC. The chain employs TRBV13 and TRBJ2-1; D is possibly TRBD1 (6 bases). Germline CDR1 reads PRHDT; CDR2 reads FYEKMQ (reference sequence). This CDR3 region has 10 residues. V dropped 10 bases and J dropped 6 bases, with 7 bases sitting between them.

The chain is built from TRBV10-2 and TRBJ2-2; 13 nucleotides agree with TRBD2. The CDR3 runs to 16 residues. Per germline, CDR1 WSHSY and CDR2 SAAADI. Unmatched junction bases numbered 7, after V lost 6 bases and J lost 6 bases. The CDR3 sequence: CASRDTSGGVAGELFF. CDR3 coding DNA: TGCGCCAGCAGGGACACTAGCGGGGGGGTTGCCGGGGAGCTGTTTTTT.

The chain carries TRBV2 and TRBJ1-6; D is undetermined. The CDR3 runs 13 residues. Germline CDR1 and CDR2: SNHLY and FYNNEI. V lost 7 bases and J 8 bases, leaving 12 bases between the germline ends. CDR3 in DNA: TGTGCCAGCATTCTTTCGGGGTATTCACCCCTCCACTTT. Its translation is CASILSGYSPLHF.

The V gene is TRBV27, the J gene TRBJ2-7; no firm D call. This CDR3 contains 14 residues. V dropped 8 bases and J dropped 5 bases, with 19 bases sitting between them. Germline V gene data show CDR1 as MNHEY and CDR2 as SMNVEV (reference sequence). CDR3 bases: TGTGCCAGCGGAGCCGGGTCCCATCTGGACGAGCAGTACTTC. Amino acids: CASGAGSHLDEQYF.

Written as DNA, the CDR3 is TGTGCCAGCAGTTCCGGGGACAGGTTCCGCTACACCTTC. Protein product: CASSSGDRFRYTF. The V call is TRBV27, the J call TRBJ1-2, with 8 bases that match TRBD1. This CDR3 region has 13 residues. The germline V gene encodes CDR1 MNHEY and CDR2 SMNVEV (reference sequence). J was trimmed by 9 bases and V by 4 bases; bases with no gene match: 7.

This chain connects TRBV2 to TRBJ1-6, with a weak D call TRBD1 (5 bases). CDR3 length: 18 amino acids. Trimming left V 5 bases short and J 1 base short, with 18 bases between. Germline assignment: CDR1 SNHLY and CDR2 FYNNEI. The CDR3 DNA reads as TGTGCCAGCAGTCAGGGTCTACGGTCAGGGTCCTATAATTCACCCCTCCACTTT. It encodes CASSQGLRSGSYNSPLHF.

CDR3 DNA sequence: TGTGCCACCAGCATTCGGGGGTCGATAGATACGCAGTATTTT. This gives the protein CATSIRGSIDTQYF. The chain joins TRBV15 to TRBJ2-3; D possibly corresponds to TRBD2 (6 bases). The V end lost 4 bases, the J end lost 5 bases, and 13 bases lay between the germline ends. Germline V CDR1 and CDR2: LNHNV, YYDKDF (reference sequence). The CDR3 extends over 14 amino acids.

The chain has TRBV7-8 and TRBJ2-7; 11 bases agree with TRBD1. Trimming took 3 bases from V and 2 from J; bases not matched to a gene: 6. CDR3 length: 16 amino acids. Germline CDR1 is SGHVS and CDR2 is FQNEAQ. CDR3: CASSFGTGGAAYEQYF. CDR3 nucleotide sequence: TGTGCCAGCAGCTTCGGGACAGGGGGGGCGGCCTACGAGCAGTACTTC.

This clone was detected once. This rearrangement joins TRBV30 to TRBJ1-2, with D possibly matching TRBD1 (6 bases). V was cut by 8 bases and J by 4 bases, with 20 bases left in between. The germline CDR1 and CDR2 sequences are GTSNPN and SVGIG (reference sequence). The CDR3 has 14 residues. In nucleotides, the CDR3 is TGTGCCCAATCCGGGGGGCGCGGTGGCTATGGCTACACCTTC. This encodes CAQSGGRGGYGYTF.

The chain recombines TRBV7-6 with TRBJ1-6; unclear D gene. In germline, CDR1 is SGHVS, CDR2 FNYEAQ. This CDR3 comprises 15 residues. V was pared by 5 bases and J by 7 bases, with 15 bases between. CDR3 loop: CASSADINYNSPLHF. The CDR3 DNA follows: TGTGCCAGCAGCGCCGACATAAATTACAATTCACCCCTCCACTTT.